Listed here are 17 T cell receptor beta chains from one sample, sequenced in a study of CD8+CD57+ T cells in acquired aplastic anemia. Profiling that covered TCR beta VDJ and CDR3 relied on genomic DNA as its template. TCRdb analysed the reads with MiXCR anew, one entry per CDR3 protein. In the table there are around 430,000 distinct CDR3 sequences, approximately 32% of which are singletons. It was patients with CD8+CD57+ cell expansion by flow cytometry who were chosen for sequencing. The sample consisted of sorted CD4+, CD8+, or CD8+CD57+ T cells (not recorded which) from PBMCs. The receptors stem from a human donor with aplastic anemia.

V gene TRBV20-1 combines with J gene TRBJ1-6; 10 positions agree with TRBD1. The ends lost 4 bases at V and 8 bases at J; junction bases unmatched: 5. Germline CDR1 reads DFQATT; CDR2 reads SNEGSKA (reference sequence). The CDR3 consists of 14 residues. The CDR3 DNA reads as TGCAGTGCTAATCAGGGGACAGGGGATTCACCCCTCCACTTT. Translation: CSANQGTGDSPLHF.

The chain employs TRBV12-3 or TRBV12-4 and TRBJ2-7; perhaps D is TRBD1 or TRBD2 (6 bases each). V was cut by 3 bases and J by 2 bases, with 11 bases left in between. The CDR3 spans 14 residues. The CDR3 is CASSFNGGPYEQYF. In nucleotides, the CDR3 is TGTGCCAGCAGTTTTAATGGGGGGCCCTACGAGCAGTACTTC.

At least ten counts were recorded for this clonotype. CDR3 sequence: CASSVKSQDSPLHF. CDR3 DNA sequence: TGTGCCAGCAGCGTGAAGTCACAGGATTCACCCCTCCACTTT. V gene TRBV9 combines with J gene TRBJ1-6, with a tentative D call TRBD1 (5 bases). The CDR3 has 14 residues. Trimming stripped 2 bases from V and 8 bases from J, with 11 bases between. From germline, CDR1 is SGDLS and CDR2 YYNGEE.

In its sample, this clonotype was seen many times. The gene calls are TRBV7-2 and TRBJ1-2; no reliable D call. Germline lookup yields CDR1 SGHTA and CDR2 FQGNSA. Trimming pared 3 bases from V and 0 bases from J, leaving 11 bases between. The CDR3 spans 15 residues. CDR3 sequence reads: CASSLGESTNYGYTF. CDR3 in DNA: TGTGCCAGCAGCTTGGGAGAGAGTACTAACTATGGCTACACCTTC.

V usage is TRBV5-8 and J usage is TRBJ1-1, with 8 bases fitting TRBD1. V trimming: 0 bases; J trimming: 1 base; junction bases outside the gene matches: 2. CDR3 size: 15 residues. Germline values: CDR1 SGHTS, CDR2 YDEGEE. Here the CDR3 DNA reads TGTGCCAGCAGCTTGGGTGACAGGGGGAACACTGAAGCTTTCTTT. Translating it yields CASSLGDRGNTEAFF.

In this sample, this clonotype turned up many times. This rearrangement joins TRBV15 to TRBJ2-7; unclear D gene. V shed 5 bases and J shed 2 bases, with 13 bases lying between them. Germline V gives CDR1 LNHNV, CDR2 YYDKDF (reference sequence). The CDR3 covers 14 residues. The CDR3 here is CATSPDGLPYEQYF. CDR3 nucleotides: TGTGCCACCAGCCCCGACGGGCTGCCCTACGAGCAGTACTTC.

The chain couples TRBV29-1 to TRBJ1-2; 8 positions agree with TRBD1. The CDR3 runs to 12 residues. V lost 4 bases to trimming and J lost 8 bases; unmatched junction nucleotides: 6. CDR1 SQVTM and CDR2 ANQGSEA come from the germline V gene. CDR3 sequence reads: CSVGPTGGGYTF. The CDR3 DNA follows: TGCAGCGTTGGTCCAACAGGGGGAGGCTACACCTTC.

The chain couples TRBV25-1 to TRBJ1-2; maybe TRBD1 (6 bases). V was trimmed by 0 bases and J by 6 bases, leaving 14 bases between them. The V gene's germline CDR1 is MGHDK and CDR2 SYGVNS. The CDR3 contains 15 residues. The CDR3 here is CASSEYEQGVNGYTF. CDR3 in DNA: TGTGCCAGCAGTGAATACGAACAGGGTGTTAATGGCTACACCTTC.

V usage is TRBV27 and J usage is TRBJ1-1; 9 bases align to TRBD1. The V and J ends lost 3 bases and 2 bases, in that order; junction bases with no gene match: 7. This CDR3 is built from 16 residues. Germline V CDR1 and CDR2: MNHEY, SMNVEV (reference sequence). CDR3 nucleotides: TGTGCCAGCAGTTTCCGCCCGGGACAGGGCAACACTGAAGCTTTCTTT. Protein: CASSFRPGQGNTEAFF.

This clonotype showed up many times. The chain combines TRBV10-3 with TRBJ2-1; the match to TRBD2 covers 9 bases. CDR1 is ENHRY, CDR2 SYGVKD, per germline. The CDR3 has 15 amino acids. The trim removed 3 bases at V and 8 bases at J, leaving 8 bases unmatched. The CDR3 here is CAISDPGLAPHEQFF. The DNA for the CDR3 is TGTGCCATCAGTGACCCGGGACTAGCTCCCCATGAGCAGTTCTTC.

The table lists this clonotype with many counts. The rearrangement uses TRBV19 and TRBJ1-6; 10 nucleotides match TRBD1. The germline V gene has CDR1 LNHDA and CDR2 SQIVND (reference sequence). The V gene end was trimmed by 5 bases and the J gene end by 5 bases; junction bases not matched to a gene: 3. The CDR3 has 15 residues. The CDR3 loop is CASSLGTGDNSPLHF. CDR3 DNA sequence: TGTGCCAGTAGTTTGGGGACAGGGGATAATTCACCCCTCCACTTT.

Only a few counts were recorded for this clonotype. The rearrangement links TRBV20-1 to TRBJ1-1; TRBD1 matches at 8 bases. CDR1 DFQATT and CDR2 SNEGSKA come from the germline V gene (reference sequence). The CDR3 contains 13 residues. The junction had 3 bases not matched to a gene; V was cut back by 5 bases and J by 1 base. As DNA, the CDR3 is TGCAGTGCTGACAGGGGAAGGAACACTGAAGCTTTCTTT. Residues: CSADRGRNTEAFF.

The V and J genes are TRBV2 and TRBJ2-3; possible D gene TRBD2, 5 bases. V was cut by 6 bases and J by 0 bases, with 13 bases left in between. Germline V CDR1 and CDR2: SNHLY, FYNNEI. The CDR3 sequence is 15 residues long. CDR3 amino acids: CASREIASSTDTQYF. The DNA for the CDR3 is TGTGCCAGCAGAGAAATAGCGTCTAGCACAGATACGCAGTATTTT. The whole variable domain, remainder taken from reference TRBV2 and TRBJ2-3, is EPEVTQTPSHQVTQMGQEVILRCVPISNHLYFYWYRQILGQKVEFLVSFYNNEISEKSEIFDDQFSVERPDGSNFTLKIRSTKLEDSAMYFCASREIASSTDTQYFGPGTRLTVL.

The chain links TRBV7-9 to TRBJ2-1; 8 nucleotides line up with TRBD2. The CDR3 has 13 residues. V dropped 4 bases and J dropped 14; count of bases not matched to a gene: 10. In germline, CDR1 is SEHNR, CDR2 FQNEAQ (reference sequence). Written as DNA, the CDR3 is TGTGCCAGCAGCTCGGCTGGCGGGGGGCCGAAGTTCTTC. The encoded protein is CASSSAGGGPKFF.

As to this clonotype: The junction departs from the called germline gene at one end, perhaps through a read error. V usage is TRBV12-3 or TRBV12-4 and J usage is TRBJ2-7, with a possible D match to TRBD2 (5 bases). This CDR3 has 16 amino acids. CDR3 DNA: TGTACCAGCACCAATCGAGGGCTCCCGAGTTCCGGCGAGCAGTACTTC. Protein: CTSTNRGLPSSGEQYF.

The chain employs TRBV9 and TRBJ2-3, with 11 bases matching TRBD2. CDR3 length: 15 residues. Germline V gives CDR1 SGDLS, CDR2 YYNGEE. After removal of 0 bases from V and 6 bases from J, the junction contained 3 bases not matched to a gene. The DNA for the CDR3 is TGTGCCAGCAGCGTAGAACTAGCGGGAGCTGATACGCAGTATTTT. Protein product: CASSVELAGADTQYF.

In its sample, this clonotype was seen a few times. The chain is built from TRBV20-1 and TRBJ2-1; D unclear. Trimming removed 0 bases at V and 8 bases at J, with 8 bases between. Per germline, CDR1 DFQATT and CDR2 SNEGSKA (reference sequence). The CDR3 is 12 residues long. CDR3: CSARDKLDEQFF. CDR3 nucleotide sequence: TGCAGTGCTAGAGATAAGTTGGATGAGCAGTTCTTC.